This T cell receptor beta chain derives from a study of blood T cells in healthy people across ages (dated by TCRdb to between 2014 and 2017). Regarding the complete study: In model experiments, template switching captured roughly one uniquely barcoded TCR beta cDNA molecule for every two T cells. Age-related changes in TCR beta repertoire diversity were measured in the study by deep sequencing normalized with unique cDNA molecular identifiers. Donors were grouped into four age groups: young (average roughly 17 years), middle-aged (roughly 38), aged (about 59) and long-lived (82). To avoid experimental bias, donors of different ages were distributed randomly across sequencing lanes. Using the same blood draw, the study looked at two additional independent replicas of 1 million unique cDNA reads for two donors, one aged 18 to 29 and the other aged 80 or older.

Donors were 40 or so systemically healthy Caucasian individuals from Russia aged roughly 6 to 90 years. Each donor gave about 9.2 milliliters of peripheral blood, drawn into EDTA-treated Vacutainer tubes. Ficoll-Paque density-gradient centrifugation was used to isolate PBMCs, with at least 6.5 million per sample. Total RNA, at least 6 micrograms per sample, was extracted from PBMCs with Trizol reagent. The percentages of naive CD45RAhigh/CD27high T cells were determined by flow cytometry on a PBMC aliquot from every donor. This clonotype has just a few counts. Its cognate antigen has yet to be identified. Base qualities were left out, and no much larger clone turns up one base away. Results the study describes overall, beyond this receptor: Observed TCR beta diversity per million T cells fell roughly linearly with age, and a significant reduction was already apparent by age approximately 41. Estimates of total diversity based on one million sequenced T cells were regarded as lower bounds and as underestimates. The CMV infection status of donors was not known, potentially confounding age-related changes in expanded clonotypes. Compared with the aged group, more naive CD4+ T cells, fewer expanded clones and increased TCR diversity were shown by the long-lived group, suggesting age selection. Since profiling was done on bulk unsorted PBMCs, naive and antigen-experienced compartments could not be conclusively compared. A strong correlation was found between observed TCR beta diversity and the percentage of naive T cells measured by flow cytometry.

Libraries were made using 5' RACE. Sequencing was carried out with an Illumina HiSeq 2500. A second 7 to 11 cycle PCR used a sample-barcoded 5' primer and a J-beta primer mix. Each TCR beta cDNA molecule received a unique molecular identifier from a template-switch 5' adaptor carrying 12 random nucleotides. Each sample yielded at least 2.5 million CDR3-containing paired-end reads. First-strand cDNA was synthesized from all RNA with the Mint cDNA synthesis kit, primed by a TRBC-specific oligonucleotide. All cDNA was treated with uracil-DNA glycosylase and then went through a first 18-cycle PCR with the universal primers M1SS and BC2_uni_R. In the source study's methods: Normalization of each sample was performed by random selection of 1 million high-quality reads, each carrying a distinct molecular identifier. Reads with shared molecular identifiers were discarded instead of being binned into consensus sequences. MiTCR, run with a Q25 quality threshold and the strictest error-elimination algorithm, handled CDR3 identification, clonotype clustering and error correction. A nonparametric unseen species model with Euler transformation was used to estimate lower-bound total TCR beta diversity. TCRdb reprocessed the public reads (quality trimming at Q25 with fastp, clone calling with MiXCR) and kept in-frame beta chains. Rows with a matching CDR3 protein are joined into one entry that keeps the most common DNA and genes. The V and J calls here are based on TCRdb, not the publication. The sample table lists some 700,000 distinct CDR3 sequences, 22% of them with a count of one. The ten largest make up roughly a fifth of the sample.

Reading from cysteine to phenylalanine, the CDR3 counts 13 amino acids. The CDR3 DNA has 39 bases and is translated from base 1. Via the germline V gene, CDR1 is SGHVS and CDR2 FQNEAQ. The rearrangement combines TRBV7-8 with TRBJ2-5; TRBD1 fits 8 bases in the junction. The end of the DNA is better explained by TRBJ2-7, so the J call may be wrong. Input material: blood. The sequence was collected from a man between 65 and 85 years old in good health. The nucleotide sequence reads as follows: TGTGCCAGCAGCTGGGGACAGGCCTACGAGCAGTACTTC. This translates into CASSWGQAYEQYF.